This TCR beta chain appears in the sequencing data of a study of CD8+ T cells in alopecia areata. Broader study findings: With tofacitinib ongoing, many expanded lesional clones persisted in both scalp and blood.

Sample treatment: oral pan-JAK inhibitor, 5-10 mg twice daily. V lost 5 bases to trimming and J lost 4 bases; unmatched junction nucleotides: 7. The CDR3 is 14 residues long. Germline loops: CDR1 SGHAT, CDR2 FQNNGV. This clone came up a few times. Its antigen remains unidentified. The sequencing template was cDNA reverse transcribed from extracted RNA. Only in-frame clones appear in the TCRdb table, and some are missing; sequencing was by immunoSEQ multiplex PCR. The table lists approximately 200,000 clones, 50% to 60% of them singletons, with over 0.55% in the top ten. The receptor comes from a human donor with alopecia areata. The sequencing used CD4+ T cells sorted from blood, collected at week 4, from a patient treated with tofacitinib. This chain joins TRBV11-2 and TRBJ2-5; the match to TRBD1 covers 7 bases. CDR3 nucleotide sequence: TGTGCCAGCAGCGGTACAGGGGTTCTAGAGACCCAGTACTTC. It is translated as CASSGTGVLETQYF.